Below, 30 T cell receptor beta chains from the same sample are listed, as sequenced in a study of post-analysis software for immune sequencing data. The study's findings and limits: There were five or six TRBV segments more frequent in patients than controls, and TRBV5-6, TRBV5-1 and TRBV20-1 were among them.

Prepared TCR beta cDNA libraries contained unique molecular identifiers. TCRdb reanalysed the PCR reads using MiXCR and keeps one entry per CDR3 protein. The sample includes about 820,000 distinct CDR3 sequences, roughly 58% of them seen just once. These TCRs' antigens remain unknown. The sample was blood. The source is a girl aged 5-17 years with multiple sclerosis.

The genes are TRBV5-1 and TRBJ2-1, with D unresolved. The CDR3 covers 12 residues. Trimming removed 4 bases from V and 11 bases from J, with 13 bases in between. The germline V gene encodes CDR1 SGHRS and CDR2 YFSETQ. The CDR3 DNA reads TGCGCCAGCAGCCTAGACCCCGTCCAGCAGTTCTTC. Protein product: CASSLDPVQQFF.

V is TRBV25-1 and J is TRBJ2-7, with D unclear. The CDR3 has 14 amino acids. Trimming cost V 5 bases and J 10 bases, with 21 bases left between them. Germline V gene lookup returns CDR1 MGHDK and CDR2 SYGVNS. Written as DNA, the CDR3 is TGTGCCAGCAGTCCCCGGGCCGCCCAAGAGGCCCAGTACTTC. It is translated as CASSPRAAQEAQYF.

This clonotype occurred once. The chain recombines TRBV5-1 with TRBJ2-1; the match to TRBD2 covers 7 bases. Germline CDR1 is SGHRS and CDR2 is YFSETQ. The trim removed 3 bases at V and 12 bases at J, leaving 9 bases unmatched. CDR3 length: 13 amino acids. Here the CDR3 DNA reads TGCGCCAGCAGCTCAGGACTAGTCTTAGGGCAGTTCTTC. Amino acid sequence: CASSSGLVLGQFF.

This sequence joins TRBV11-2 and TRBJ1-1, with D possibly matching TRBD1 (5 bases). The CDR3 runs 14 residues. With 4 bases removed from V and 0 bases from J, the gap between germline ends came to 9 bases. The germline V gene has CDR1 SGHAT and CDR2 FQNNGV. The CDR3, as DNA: TGTGCCAGCAGCTCGGGACGTATGAACACTGAAGCTTTCTTT. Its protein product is CASSSGRMNTEAFF.

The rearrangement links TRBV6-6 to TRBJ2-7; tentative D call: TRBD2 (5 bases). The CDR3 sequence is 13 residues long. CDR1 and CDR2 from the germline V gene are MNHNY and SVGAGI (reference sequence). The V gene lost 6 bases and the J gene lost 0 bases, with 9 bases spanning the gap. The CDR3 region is CASRERYSYEQYF. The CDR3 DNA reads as TGTGCCAGCAGGGAGCGGTACTCCTACGAGCAGTACTTC.

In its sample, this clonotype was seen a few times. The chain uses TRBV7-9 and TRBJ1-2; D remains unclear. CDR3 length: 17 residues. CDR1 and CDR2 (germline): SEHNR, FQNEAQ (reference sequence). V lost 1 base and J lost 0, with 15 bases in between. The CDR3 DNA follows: TGTGCCAGCAGCTTAGGGCCGTACCAGCCTACTAACTATGGCTACACCTTC. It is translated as CASSLGPYQPTNYGYTF. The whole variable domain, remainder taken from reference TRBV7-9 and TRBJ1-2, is DTGVSQNPRHKITKRGQNVTFRCDPISEHNRLYWYRQTLGQGPEFLTYFQNEAQLEKSRLLSDRFSAERPKGSFSTLEIQRTEQGDSAMYLCASSLGPYQPTNYGYTFGSGTRLTVV.

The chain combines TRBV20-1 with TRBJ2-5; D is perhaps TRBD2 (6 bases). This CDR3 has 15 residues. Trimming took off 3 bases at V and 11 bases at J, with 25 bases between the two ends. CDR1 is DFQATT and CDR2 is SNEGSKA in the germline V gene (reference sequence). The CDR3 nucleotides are TGCAGTGCTAGGCACATGGGGGGTAATAGGTATGAGCAGTACTTC. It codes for CSARHMGGNRYEQYF.

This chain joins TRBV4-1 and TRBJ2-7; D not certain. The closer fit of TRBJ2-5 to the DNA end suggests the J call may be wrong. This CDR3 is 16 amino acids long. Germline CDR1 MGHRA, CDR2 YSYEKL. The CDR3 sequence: CASSQDWPRPSGTQYF. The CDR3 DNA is TGCGCCAGCAGCCAAGATTGGCCTAGACCGTCTGGGACCCAGTACTTC.

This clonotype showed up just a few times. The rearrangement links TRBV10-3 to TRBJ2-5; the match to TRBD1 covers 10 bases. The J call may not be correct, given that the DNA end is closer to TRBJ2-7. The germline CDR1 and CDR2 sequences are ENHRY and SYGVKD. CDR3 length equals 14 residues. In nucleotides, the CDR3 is TGTGCCATCAGGAAAGGGACAGGGGATTACGAGCAGTACTTC. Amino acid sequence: CAIRKGTGDYEQYF.

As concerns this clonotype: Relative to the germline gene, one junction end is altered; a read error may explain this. CDR3 in DNA: TGTGCCTTCAGTGAGACCTGGACTAGCGGGGGGGACGAGCAGTACTTC. It translates to CAFSETWTSGGDEQYF. V is TRBV10-3 and J is TRBJ2-4, with 15 nucleotides matching TRBD2. The DNA end lines up better with TRBJ2-7; the J call may be wrong. The CDR3 is made up of 16 amino acids. Germline-derived CDR1 and CDR2 are ENHRY and SYGVKD.

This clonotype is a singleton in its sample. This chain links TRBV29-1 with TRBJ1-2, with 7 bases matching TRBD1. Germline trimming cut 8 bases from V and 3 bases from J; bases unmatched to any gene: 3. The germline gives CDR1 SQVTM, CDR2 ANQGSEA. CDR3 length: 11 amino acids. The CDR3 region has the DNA TGCAGCACCGGACAGGACTATGGCTACACCTTC. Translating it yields CSTGQDYGYTF.

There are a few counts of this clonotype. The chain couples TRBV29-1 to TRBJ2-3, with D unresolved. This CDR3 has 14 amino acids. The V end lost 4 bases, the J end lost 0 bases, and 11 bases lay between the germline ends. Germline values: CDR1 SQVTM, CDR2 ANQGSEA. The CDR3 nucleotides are TGCAGCGTTGCTGGGGATACGAGCACAGATACGCAGTATTTT. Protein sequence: CSVAGDTSTDTQYF.

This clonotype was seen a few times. CDR3 residues: CASSLQVPNTEAFF. The CDR3 nucleotides are TGTGCCAGCAGCTTACAGGTCCCGAACACTGAAGCTTTCTTT. The rearrangement uses TRBV7-8 and TRBJ1-1; unclear D gene. V shed 2 bases and J shed 1 base, with 8 bases lying between them. CDR3 length: 14 amino acids. Germline V gene lookup returns CDR1 SGHVS and CDR2 FQNEAQ.

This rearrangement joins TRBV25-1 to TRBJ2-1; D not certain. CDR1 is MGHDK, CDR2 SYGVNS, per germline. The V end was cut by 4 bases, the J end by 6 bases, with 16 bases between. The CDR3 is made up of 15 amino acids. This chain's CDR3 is CASSAPDQRINEQFF. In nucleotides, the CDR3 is TGTGCCAGCAGTGCCCCAGACCAGAGGATCAATGAGCAGTTCTTC.

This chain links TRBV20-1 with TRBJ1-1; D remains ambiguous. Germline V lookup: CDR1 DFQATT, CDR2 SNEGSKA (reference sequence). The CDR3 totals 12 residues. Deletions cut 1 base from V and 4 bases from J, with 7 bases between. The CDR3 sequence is CSARARRTEAFF. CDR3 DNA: TGCAGTGCTAGAGCCAGGCGCACTGAAGCTTTCTTT.

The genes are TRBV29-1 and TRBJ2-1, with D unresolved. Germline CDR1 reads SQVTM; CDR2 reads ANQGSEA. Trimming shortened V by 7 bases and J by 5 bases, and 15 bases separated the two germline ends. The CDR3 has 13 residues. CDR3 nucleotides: TGCAGCGAAAACCCCGGCATCAACAATGAGCAGTTCTTC. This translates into CSENPGINNEQFF.

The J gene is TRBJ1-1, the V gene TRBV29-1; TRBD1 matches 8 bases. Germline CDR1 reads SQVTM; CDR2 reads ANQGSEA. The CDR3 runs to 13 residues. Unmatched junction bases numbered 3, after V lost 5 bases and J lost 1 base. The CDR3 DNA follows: TGCAGCGTTCAGGGGGCTTCGAACACTGAAGCTTTCTTT. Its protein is CSVQGASNTEAFF.

DNA for the CDR3: TGTGCCAGCAGCCAGGACGGGAGCGGTACCTACGAGCAGTACTTC. Translation: CASSQDGSGTYEQYF. This chain connects TRBV3-1 to TRBJ2-4, with D possibly TRBD2 on 6 matching bases. The J call is in doubt because the DNA end fits TRBJ2-7 better. Looked up from germline, CDR1 is LGHDT and CDR2 is YNNKEL (reference sequence). CDR3 length: 15 amino acids.

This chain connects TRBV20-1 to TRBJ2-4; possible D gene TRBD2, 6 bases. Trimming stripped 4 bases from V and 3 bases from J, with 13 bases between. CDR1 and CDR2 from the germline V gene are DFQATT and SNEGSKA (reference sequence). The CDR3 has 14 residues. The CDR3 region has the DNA TGCAGTGCTAAGGCCCTGGGAGGCAAAAACATTCAGTACTTC. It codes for CSAKALGGKNIQYF.

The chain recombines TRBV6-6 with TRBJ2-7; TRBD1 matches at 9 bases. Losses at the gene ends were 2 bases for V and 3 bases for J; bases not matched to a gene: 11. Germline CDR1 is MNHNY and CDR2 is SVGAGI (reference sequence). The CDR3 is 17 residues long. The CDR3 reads CASSYTLLDRGIYEQYF. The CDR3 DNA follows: TGTGCCAGCAGTTACACACTCCTGGACAGGGGAATCTACGAGCAGTACTTC.

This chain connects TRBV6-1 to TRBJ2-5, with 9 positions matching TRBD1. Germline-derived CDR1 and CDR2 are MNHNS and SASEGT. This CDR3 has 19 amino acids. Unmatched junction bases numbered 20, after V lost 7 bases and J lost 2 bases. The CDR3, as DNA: TGTGCCAGCAATACAGGGGGCCGCCATTCCCTTCCTAGTCAAGAGACCCAGTACTTC. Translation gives CASNTGGRHSLPSQETQYF.

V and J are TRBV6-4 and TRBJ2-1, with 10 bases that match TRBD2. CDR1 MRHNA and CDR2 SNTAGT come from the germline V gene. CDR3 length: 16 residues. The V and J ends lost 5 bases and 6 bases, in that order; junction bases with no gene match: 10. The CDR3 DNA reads TGTGCCAGCAGTATATCTAGCGGGAGCTTCATCAATGAGCAGTTCTTC. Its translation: CASSISSGSFINEQFF.

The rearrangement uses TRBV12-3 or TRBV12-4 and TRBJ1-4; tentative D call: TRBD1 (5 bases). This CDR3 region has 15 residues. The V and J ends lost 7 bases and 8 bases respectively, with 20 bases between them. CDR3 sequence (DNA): TGTGCCAGCAAACCAGCCGGGACGTCGAGCGAAAAACTGTTTTTT. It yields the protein CASKPAGTSSEKLFF.

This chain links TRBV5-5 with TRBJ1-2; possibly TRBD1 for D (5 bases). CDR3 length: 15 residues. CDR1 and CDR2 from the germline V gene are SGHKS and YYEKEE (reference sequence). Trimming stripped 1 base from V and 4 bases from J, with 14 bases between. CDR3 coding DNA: TGTGCCAGCAGCTTGACAGGCCCCATTCTCTATGGCTACACCTTC. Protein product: CASSLTGPILYGYTF.

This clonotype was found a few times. In DNA, the CDR3 is TGTGCCAGCAGTTTTAGAACTAGCGGGGGGCCCACCTACGAGCAGTACTTC. Translating it yields CASSFRTSGGPTYEQYF. The chain carries TRBV12-3 or TRBV12-4 and TRBJ2-7; 12 bases align to TRBD2. The V and J ends lost 3 bases and 2 bases, in that order; junction bases with no gene match: 8. The CDR3 has 17 residues.

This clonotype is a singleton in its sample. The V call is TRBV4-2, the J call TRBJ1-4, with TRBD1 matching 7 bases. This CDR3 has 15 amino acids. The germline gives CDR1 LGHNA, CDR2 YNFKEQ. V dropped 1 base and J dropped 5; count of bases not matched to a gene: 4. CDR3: CASSQGTGLNEKLFF. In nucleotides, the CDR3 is TGTGCCAGCAGCCAAGGGACAGGACTGAATGAAAAACTGTTTTTT.

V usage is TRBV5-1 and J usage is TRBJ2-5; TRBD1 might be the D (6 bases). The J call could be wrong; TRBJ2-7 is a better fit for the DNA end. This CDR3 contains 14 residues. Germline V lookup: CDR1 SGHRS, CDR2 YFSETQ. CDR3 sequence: CASGRGHDFYEQYF. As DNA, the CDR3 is TGCGCCAGCGGCCGGGGACACGACTTCTACGAGCAGTACTTC.

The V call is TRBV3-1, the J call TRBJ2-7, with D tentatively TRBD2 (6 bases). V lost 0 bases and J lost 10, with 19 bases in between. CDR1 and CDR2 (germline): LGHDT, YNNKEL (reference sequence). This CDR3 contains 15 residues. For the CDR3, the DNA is TGTGCCAGCAGCCAAGATCCCCCTAGCGCGATAACCCAGTACTTC. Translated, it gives CASSQDPPSAITQYF.

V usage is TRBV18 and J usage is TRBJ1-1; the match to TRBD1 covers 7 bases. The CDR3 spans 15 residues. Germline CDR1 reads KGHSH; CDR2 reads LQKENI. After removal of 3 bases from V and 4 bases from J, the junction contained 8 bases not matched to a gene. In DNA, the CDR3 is TGTGCCAGCTCACCTGCCCGACAGGGACGCACTGAAGCTTTCTTT. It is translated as CASSPARQGRTEAFF. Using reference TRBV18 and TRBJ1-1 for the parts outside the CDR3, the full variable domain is NAGVMQNPRHLVRRRGQEARLRCSPMKGHSHVYWYRQLPEEGLKFMVYLQKENIIDESGMPKERFSAEFPKEGPSILRIQQVVRGDSAAYFCASSPARQGRTEAFFGQGTRLTVV.

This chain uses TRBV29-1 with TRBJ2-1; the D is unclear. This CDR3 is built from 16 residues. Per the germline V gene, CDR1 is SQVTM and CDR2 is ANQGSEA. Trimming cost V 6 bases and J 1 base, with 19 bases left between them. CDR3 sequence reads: CSVARGSTTSYNEQFF. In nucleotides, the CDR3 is TGCAGCGTGGCCCGTGGGTCCACAACATCCTACAATGAGCAGTTCTTC.